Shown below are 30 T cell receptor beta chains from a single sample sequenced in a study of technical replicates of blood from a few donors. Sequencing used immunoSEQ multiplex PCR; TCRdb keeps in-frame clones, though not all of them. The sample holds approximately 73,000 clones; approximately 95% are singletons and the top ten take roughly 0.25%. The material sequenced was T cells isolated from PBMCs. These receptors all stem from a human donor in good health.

CDR3 amino acids: CASSLGHVNEKLFF. DNA for the CDR3: TGTGCCAGCAGCTTAGGGCATGTTAATGAAAAACTGTTTTTT. The chain uses TRBV7-9 and TRBJ1-4; D is undetermined. V was trimmed by 1 base and J by 4 bases, leaving 7 bases between them. Germline CDR1 reads SEHNR; CDR2 reads FQNEAQ (reference sequence). This CDR3 spans 14 amino acids.

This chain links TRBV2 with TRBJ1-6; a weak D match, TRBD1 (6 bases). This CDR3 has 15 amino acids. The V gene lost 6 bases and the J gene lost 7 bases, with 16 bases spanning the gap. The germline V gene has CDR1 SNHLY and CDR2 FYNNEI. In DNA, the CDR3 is TGTGCCAGCAGCCCTCAGGGGACGGGCAATTCACCCCTCCACTTT. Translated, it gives CASSPQGTGNSPLHF.

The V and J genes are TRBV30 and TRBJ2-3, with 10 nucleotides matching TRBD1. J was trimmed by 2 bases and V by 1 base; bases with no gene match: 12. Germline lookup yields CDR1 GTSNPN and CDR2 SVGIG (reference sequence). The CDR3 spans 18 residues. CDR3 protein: CAWSGLLRTGGFTDTQYF. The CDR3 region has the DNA TGTGCCTGGAGTGGCTTACTCCGGACAGGGGGTTTCACAGATACGCAGTATTTT.

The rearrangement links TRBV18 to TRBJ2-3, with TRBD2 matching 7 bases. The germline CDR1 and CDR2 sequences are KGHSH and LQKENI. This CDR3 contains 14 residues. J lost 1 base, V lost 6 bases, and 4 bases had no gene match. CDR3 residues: CASSFSGGTDTQYF. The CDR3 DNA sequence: TGTGCCAGCTCTTTCAGCGGGGGCACAGATACGCAGTATTTT.

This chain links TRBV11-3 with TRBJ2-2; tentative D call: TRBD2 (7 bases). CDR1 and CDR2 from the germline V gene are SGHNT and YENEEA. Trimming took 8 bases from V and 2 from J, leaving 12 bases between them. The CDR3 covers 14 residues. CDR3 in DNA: TGTGCCAGCGGGGGAGGGGGTAACACCGGGGAGCTGTTTTTT. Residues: CASGGGGNTGELFF. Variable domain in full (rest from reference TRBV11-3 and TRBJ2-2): EAGVVQSPRYKIIEKKQPVAFWCNPISGHNTLYWYLQNLGQGPELLIRYENEEAVDDSQLPKDRFSAERLKGVDSTLKIQPAELGDSAVYLCASGGGGNTGELFFGEGSRLTVL.

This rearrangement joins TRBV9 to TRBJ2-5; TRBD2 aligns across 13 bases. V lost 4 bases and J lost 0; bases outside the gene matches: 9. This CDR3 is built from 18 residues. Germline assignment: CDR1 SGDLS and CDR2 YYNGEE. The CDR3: CASSSGLAGARYQETQYF. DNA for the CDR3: TGTGCCAGCAGCTCCGGACTAGCGGGAGCGAGGTACCAAGAGACCCAGTACTTC.

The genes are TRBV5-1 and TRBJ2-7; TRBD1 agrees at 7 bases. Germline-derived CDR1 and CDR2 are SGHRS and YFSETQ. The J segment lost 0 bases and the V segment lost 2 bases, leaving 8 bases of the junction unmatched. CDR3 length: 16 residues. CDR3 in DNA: TGCGCCAGCAGCTTCGCCGGGTCAGGGGGCTCCTACGAGCAGTACTTC. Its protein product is CASSFAGSGGSYEQYF.

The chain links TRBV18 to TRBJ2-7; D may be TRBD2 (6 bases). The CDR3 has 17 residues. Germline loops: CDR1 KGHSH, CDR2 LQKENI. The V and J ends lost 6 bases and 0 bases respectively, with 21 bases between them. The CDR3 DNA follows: TGTGCCAGCTCCATGAGGCCTCCGGGACTGAGCTCCTACGAGCAGTACTTC. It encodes CASSMRPPGLSSYEQYF.

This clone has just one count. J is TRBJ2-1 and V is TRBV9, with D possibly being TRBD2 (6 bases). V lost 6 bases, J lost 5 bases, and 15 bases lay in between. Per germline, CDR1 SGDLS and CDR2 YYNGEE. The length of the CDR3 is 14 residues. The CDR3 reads CASNAWASDNEQFF. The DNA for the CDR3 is TGTGCCAGCAACGCCTGGGCTAGCGACAATGAGCAGTTCTTC.

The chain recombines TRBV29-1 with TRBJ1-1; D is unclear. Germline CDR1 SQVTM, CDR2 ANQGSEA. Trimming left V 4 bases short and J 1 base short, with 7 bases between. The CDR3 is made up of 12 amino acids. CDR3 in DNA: TGCAGCGTTGTGGAGGGGAACACTGAAGCTTTCTTT. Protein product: CSVVEGNTEAFF.

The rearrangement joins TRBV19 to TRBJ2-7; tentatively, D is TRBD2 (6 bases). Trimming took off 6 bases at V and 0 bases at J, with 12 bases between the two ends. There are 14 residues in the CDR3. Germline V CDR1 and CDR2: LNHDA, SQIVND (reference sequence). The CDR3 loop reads CASRRGISSYEQYF. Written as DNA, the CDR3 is TGTGCCAGTAGGCGGGGCATAAGCTCCTACGAGCAGTACTTC.

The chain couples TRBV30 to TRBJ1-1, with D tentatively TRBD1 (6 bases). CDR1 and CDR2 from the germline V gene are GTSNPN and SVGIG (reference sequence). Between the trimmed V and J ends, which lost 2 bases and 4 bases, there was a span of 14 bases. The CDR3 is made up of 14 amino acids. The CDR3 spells CAWSTRRGSTEAFF. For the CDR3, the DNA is TGTGCCTGGAGTACTAGAAGGGGGAGCACTGAAGCTTTCTTT.

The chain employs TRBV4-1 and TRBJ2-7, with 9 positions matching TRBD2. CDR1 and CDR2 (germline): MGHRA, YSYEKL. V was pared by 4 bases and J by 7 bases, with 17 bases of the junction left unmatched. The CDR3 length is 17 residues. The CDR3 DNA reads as TGCGCCAGCAGCCTTCGGGGGGTTGCGGGAGGGCTCGGGGAGCAGTACTTC. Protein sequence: CASSLRGVAGGLGEQYF.

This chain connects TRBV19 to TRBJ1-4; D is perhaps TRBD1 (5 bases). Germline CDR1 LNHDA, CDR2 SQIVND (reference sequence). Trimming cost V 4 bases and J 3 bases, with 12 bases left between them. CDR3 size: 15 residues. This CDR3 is CASSTMGLANEKLFF. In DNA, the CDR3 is TGTGCCAGTAGTACAATGGGACTGGCTAATGAAAAACTGTTTTTT.

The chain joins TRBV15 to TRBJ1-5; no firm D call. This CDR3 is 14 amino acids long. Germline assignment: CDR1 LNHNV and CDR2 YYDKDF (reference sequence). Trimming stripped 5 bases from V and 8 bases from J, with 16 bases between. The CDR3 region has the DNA TGTGCCACCAGCTCCGGGGAGGTTCTTAAGCCCCAGCATTTT. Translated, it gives CATSSGEVLKPQHF.

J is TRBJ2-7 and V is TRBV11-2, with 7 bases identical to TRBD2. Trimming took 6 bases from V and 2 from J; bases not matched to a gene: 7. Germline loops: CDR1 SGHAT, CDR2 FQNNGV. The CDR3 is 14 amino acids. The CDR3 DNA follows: TGTGCCAGCAGTCGCGGGAGCCCTACCTACGAGCAGTACTTC. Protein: CASSRGSPTYEQYF.

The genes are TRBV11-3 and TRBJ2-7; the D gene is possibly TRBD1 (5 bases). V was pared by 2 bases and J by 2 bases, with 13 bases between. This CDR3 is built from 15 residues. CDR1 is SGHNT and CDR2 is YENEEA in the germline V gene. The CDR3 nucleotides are TGTGCCAGCAGCTTATACCAGGGAAGGCCCTACGAGCAGTACTTC. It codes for CASSLYQGRPYEQYF.

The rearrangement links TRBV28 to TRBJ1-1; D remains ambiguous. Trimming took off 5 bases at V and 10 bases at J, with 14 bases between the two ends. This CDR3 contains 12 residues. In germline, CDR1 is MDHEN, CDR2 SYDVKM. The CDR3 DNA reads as TGTGCCAGCAGTCCAATTCGGGATCGAGCTTTCTTT. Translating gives CASSPIRDRAFF.

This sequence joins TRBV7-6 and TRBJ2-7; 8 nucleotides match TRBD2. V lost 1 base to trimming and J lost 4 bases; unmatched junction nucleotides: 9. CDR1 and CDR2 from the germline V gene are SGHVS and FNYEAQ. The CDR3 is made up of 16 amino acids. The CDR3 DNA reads TGTGCCAGCAGCTTAGTCTCGCGGGAGGTTCCTTACGAGCAGTACTTC. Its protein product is CASSLVSREVPYEQYF.

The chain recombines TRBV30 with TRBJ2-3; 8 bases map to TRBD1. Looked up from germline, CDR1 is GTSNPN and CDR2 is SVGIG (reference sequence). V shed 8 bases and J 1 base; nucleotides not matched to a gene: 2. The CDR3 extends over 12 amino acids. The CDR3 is CARGQGTDTQYF. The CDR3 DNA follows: TGTGCCAGGGGACAGGGCACAGATACGCAGTATTTT.

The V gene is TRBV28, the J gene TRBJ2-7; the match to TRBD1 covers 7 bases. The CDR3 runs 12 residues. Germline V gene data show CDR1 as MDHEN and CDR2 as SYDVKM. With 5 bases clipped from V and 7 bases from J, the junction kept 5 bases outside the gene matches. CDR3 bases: TGTGCCAGCAGTGACAGGGTTCGGGAGCAGTACTTC. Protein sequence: CASSDRVREQYF.

The CDR3 reads CASGGLPGALYNEQFF. The CDR3 DNA reads as TGTGCCAGTGGGGGACTCCCCGGGGCCCTCTACAATGAGCAGTTCTTC. The rearrangement joins TRBV19 to TRBJ2-1, with a weak D call TRBD2 (6 bases). This CDR3 comprises 16 residues. V was shortened by 8 bases and J by 3 bases, with 20 bases between the two germline ends. Germline CDR1 and CDR2: LNHDA and SQIVND (reference sequence). The full variable domain, rest sourced from reference TRBV19 and TRBJ2-1, is DGGITQSPKYLFRKEGQNVTLSCEQNLNHDAMYWYRQDPGQGLRLIYYSQIVNDFQKGDIAEGYSVSREKKESFPLTVTSAQKNPTAFYLCASGGLPGALYNEQFFGPGTRLTVL.

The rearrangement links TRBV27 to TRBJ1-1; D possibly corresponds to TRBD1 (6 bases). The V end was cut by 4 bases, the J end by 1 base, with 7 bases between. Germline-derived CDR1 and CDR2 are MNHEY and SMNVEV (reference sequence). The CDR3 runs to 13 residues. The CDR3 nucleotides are TGTGCCAGCAGTTCCAGGGGGAACACTGAAGCTTTCTTT. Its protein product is CASSSRGNTEAFF.

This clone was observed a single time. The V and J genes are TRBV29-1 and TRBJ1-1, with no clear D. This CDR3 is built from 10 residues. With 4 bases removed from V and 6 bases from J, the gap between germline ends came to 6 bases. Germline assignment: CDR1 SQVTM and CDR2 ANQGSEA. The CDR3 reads CSVARAEAFF. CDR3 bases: TGCAGCGTTGCAAGAGCTGAAGCTTTCTTT.

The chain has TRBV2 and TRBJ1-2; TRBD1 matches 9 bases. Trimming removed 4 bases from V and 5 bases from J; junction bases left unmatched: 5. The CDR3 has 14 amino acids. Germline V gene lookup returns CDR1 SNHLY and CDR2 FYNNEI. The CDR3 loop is CASSVTGGGYGYTF. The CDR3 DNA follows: TGTGCCAGCAGTGTGACAGGGGGTGGGTATGGCTACACCTTC. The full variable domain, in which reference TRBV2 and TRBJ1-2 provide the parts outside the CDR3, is EPEVTQTPSHQVTQMGQEVILRCVPISNHLYFYWYRQILGQKVEFLVSFYNNEISEKSEIFDDQFSVERPDGSNFTLKIRSTKLEDSAMYFCASSVTGGGYGYTFGSGTRLTVV.

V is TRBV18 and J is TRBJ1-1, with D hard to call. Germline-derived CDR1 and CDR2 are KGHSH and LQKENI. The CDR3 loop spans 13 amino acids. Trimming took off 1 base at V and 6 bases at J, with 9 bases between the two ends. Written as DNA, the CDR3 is TGTGCCAGCTCACCACTCGGTACGGCTGAAGCTTTCTTT. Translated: CASSPLGTAEAFF.

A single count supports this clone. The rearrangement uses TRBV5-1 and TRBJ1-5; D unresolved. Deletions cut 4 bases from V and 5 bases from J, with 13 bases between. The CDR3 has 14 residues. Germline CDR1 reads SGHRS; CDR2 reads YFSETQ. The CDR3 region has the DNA TGCGCCAGCAGCCTGGGAGGGATCGATCAGCCCCAGCATTTT. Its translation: CASSLGGIDQPQHF.

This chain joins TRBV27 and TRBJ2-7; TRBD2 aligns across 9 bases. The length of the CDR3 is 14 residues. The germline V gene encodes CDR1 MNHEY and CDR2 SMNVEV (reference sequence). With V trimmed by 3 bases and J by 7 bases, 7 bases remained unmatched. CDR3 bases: TGTGCCAGCAGTTTGAATGCGGGAGGGTATGAGCAGTACTTC. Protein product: CASSLNAGGYEQYF.

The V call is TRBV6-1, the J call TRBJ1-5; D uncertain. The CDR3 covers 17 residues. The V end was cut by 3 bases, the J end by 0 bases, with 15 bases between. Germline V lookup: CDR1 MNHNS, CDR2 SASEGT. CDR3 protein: CASSEEFVVNSNQPQHF. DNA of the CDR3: TGTGCCAGCAGTGAGGAGTTTGTAGTGAATAGCAATCAGCCCCAGCATTTT.

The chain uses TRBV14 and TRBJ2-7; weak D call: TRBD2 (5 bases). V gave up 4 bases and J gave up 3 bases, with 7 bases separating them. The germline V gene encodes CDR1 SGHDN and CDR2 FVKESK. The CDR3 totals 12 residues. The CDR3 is CASSLDFYEQYF. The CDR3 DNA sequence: TGTGCCAGCAGCCTGGACTTCTACGAGCAGTACTTC.